The 3 T cell receptor beta chains below come from one sample, sequenced in a study of blood T cell repertoires in COVID-19. Profiled with immunoSEQ multiplex PCR; TCRdb holds only in-frame clones, not every one. This table has about 74,000 clones, 80% to 90% appearing once. The source material was peripheral blood. The receptors were sampled from a woman older than 75 with active or convalescent COVID-19.

V is TRBV5-4 and J is TRBJ2-7, with D perhaps TRBD1 (6 bases). Germline values: CDR1 SGHNT, CDR2 YYREEE (reference sequence). V dropped 2 bases and J dropped 6 bases, with 12 bases sitting between them. The CDR3 is 13 amino acids. The CDR3 DNA follows: TGTGCCAGCAGCTTAGGGGGATTGGGCGAGCAGTACTTC. The encoded protein is CASSLGGLGEQYF.

This clone came up once. The genes are TRBV2 and TRBJ2-5, with 11 bases that match TRBD1. The V gene end was trimmed by 3 bases and the J gene end by 4 bases; junction bases not matched to a gene: 4. The V gene's germline CDR1 is SNHLY and CDR2 FYNNEI. The length of the CDR3 is 15 residues. The CDR3: CASSDRTGGLETQYF. The CDR3 DNA reads TGTGCCAGCAGTGATAGGACAGGGGGCCTAGAGACCCAGTACTTC.

The chain joins TRBV5-1 to TRBJ2-7; a weak D match, TRBD1 (7 bases). Germline CDR1 is SGHRS and CDR2 is YFSETQ. The CDR3 extends over 14 amino acids. Trimming shortened V by 4 bases and J by 2 bases, and 13 bases separated the two germline ends. This CDR3 reads CASSAGTDAYEQYF. Written as DNA, the CDR3 is TGCGCCAGCAGCGCGGGGACAGATGCCTACGAGCAGTACTTC.